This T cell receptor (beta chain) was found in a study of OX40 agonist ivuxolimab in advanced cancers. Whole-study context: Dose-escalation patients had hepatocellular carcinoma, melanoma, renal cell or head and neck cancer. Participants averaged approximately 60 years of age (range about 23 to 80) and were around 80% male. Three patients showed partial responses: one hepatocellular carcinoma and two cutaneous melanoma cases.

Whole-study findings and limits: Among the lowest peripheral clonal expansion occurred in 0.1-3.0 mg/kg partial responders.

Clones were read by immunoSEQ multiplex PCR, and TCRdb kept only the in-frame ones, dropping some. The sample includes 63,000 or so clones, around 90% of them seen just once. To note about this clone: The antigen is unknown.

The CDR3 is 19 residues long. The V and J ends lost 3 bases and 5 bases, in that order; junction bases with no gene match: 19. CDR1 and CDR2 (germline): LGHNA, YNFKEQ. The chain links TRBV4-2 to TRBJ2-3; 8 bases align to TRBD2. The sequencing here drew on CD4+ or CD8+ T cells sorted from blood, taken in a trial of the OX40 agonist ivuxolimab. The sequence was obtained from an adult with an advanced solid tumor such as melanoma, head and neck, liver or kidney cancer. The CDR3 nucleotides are TGTGCCAGCAGCCAGACACATCCCGCTTCGGGAGGGCGTGGAGATACGCAGTATTTT. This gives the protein CASSQTHPASGGRGDTQYF.